This is a list of T cell receptor beta chains from one sample in a study of shared clonotypes between healthy human individuals. The method was immunoSEQ multiplex PCR; TCRdb's version includes in-frame clones alone and lacks a portion of them. The repertoire has a few hundred thousand clones, about 69% of them found once; the top ten carry approximately 12%. The sequenced material came from memory CD4+ T cells sorted from blood. The receptors come from a man under 40 in good health. CDR3s include the opening cysteine and the closing phenylalanine or tryptophan. The D gene is left open where the match is weak. Not all rows give a size; the values are once, few, many and, for expanded clones, a class.

-	-	14	TRBV5-1	TRBJ2-3	CASSLVGATDTQYF	TGCGCCAGCAGCTTGGTGGGGGCCACAGATACGCAGTATTTT
-	TRBD1	16	TRBV19	TRBJ2-1	CASSPFTGVVYNEQFF	TGTGCCAGTAGTCCCTTTACAGGGGTTGTTTACAATGAGCAGTTCTTC
-	-	13	TRBV14	TRBJ2-7	CASRSSRGYEQYF	TGTGCCAGCAGATCTTCTCGGGGCTACGAGCAGTACTTC
-	TRBD1	14	TRBV28	TRBJ2-3	CASSPPAGGDTQYF	TGTGCCAGCAGCCCCCCGGCAGGGGGAGATACGCAGTATTTT
-	TRBD1	13	TRBV10-2	TRBJ1-5	CASSRTGDQPQHF	TGCGCCAGCAGTCGGACAGGCGACCAGCCCCAGCATTTT
-	-	14	TRBV29-1	TRBJ2-2	CSAGTGVGTGELFF	TGCAGCGCCGGGACGGGCGTTGGCACCGGGGAGCTGTTTTTT
-	-	15	TRBV5-6	TRBJ1-2	CASSFPMFENYGYTF	TGTGCCAGCAGTTTCCCAATGTTTGAGAACTATGGCTACACCTTC
-	TRBD1	15	TRBV6-5	TRBJ1-1	CASSQHRGLGTEAFF	TGTGCCAGCAGTCAACACAGGGGGTTGGGGACTGAAGCTTTCTTT
-	TRBD1	13	TRBV6-5	TRBJ1-2	CASGDRGIYGYTF	TGTGCCAGCGGGGACAGGGGGATCTATGGCTACACCTTC
-	-	15	TRBV5-4	TRBJ1-1	CASSSWASTNTEAFF	TGTGCCAGCAGTAGTTGGGCATCGACGAACACTGAAGCTTTCTTT
-	TRBD1	13	TRBV30	TRBJ2-7	CAWSVGDSTAQYF	TGTGCCTGGAGTGTGGGGGACAGTACGGCGCAGTACTTC
-	-	11	TRBV29-1	TRBJ2-1	CSAGRNNEQFF	TGCAGCGCGGGAAGAAACAATGAGCAGTTCTTC
few	-	11	TRBV20-1	TRBJ1-1	CSARGQPEAFF	TGCAGTGCTAGAGGACAGCCTGAAGCTTTCTTT
-	-	12	TRBV9	TRBJ2-3	CASSDIGTTQYF	TGTGCCAGCAGCGATATCGGGACAACGCAGTATTTT
-	TRBD2	14	TRBV28	TRBJ2-3	CASSRTSGKDTQYF	TGTGCCAGCAGTCGGACTAGCGGGAAGGATACGCAGTATTTT
-	-	13	TRBV11-3	TRBJ1-1	CASSVRRNTEAFF	TGTGCCAGCAGCGTCAGGCGTAACACTGAAGCTTTCTTT
-	-	13	TRBV5-1	TRBJ2-2	CASTDVGGGELFF	TGCGCCAGCACCGACGTCGGGGGCGGGGAGCTGTTTTTT
-	TRBD2	13	TRBV7-9	TRBJ2-7	CASSFLREGVQYF	TGTGCCAGCAGCTTTTTGCGGGAGGGGGTGCAGTACTTC
many	-	12	TRBV28	TRBJ1-1	CASSRDRWGNEF	TGTGCCAGCTCTAGAGACAGGTGGGGGAATGAATTT
-	-	13	TRBV7-2	TRBJ2-1	CASSLARLNEQFF	TGTGCCAGCAGCTTAGCGCGGCTCAATGAGCAGTTCTTC
-	-	14	TRBV15	TRBJ2-2	CATSRGGLTGELFF	TGTGCCACCAGCAGAGGAGGGTTAACCGGGGAGCTGTTTTTT
-	-	15	TRBV19	TRBJ2-1	CASSIQEVGYNEQFF	TGTGCCAGTAGTATCCAAGAAGTGGGATACAATGAGCAGTTCTTC
-	-	11	TRBV18	TRBJ2-7	CASSQRYEQYF	TGTGCCAGCTCACAACGCTACGAGCAGTACTTC
-	-	18	TRBV27	TRBJ2-1	CASSFRPRSLGTYNEQFF	TGTGCCAGCAGTTTCCGGCCCAGGTCCCTTGGCACCTACAATGAGCAGTTCTTC
few	-	11	TRBV20-1	TRBJ2-3	CSARSGDTQYF	TGCAGTGCCCGCTCTGGAGATACGCAGTATTTT
once	-	13	TRBV5-1	TRBJ1-1	CASREQSNTEAFF	TGCGCCAGTCGGGAGCAGTCAAACACTGAAGCTTTCTTT
few	TRBD1	16	TRBV30	TRBJ1-1	CAWSGDRGRGDTEAFF	TGTGCCTGGAGTGGGGACAGGGGCAGGGGAGACACTGAAGCTTTCTTT
-	-	15	TRBV5-1	TRBJ2-1	CASSPSAESGNEQFF	TGCGCCAGCAGCCCCTCTGCCGAGTCGGGAAATGAGCAGTTCTTC
once	-	13	TRBV2	TRBJ1-1	CASSVSRHTEAFF	TGTGCCAGCAGTGTAAGCAGGCACACTGAAGCTTTCTTT
few	-	14	TRBV9	TRBJ1-1	CASSVEAGDTEAFF	TGTGCCAGCAGCGTAGAGGCGGGGGACACTGAAGCTTTCTTT
-	-	14	TRBV5-8	TRBJ1-5	CASSLGRHNQPQHF	TGTGCCAGCAGCCTGGGACGGCACAATCAGCCCCAGCATTTT
-	TRBD1	14	TRBV7-2	TRBJ1-3	CASARDRGRNTIYF	TGTGCCAGTGCCCGGGACAGGGGGCGAAACACCATATATTTT
few	TRBD1	12	TRBV2	TRBJ1-4	CASGQGGEKLFF	TGTGCCAGCGGACAGGGCGGCGAAAAACTGTTTTTT
-	TRBD2	17	TRBV15	TRBJ2-5	CATSPGFRREGQETQYF	TGTGCCACCAGCCCAGGATTTAGGCGGGAGGGCCAAGAGACCCAGTACTTC
-	-	12	TRBV28	TRBJ2-7	CASRELDSEQYF	TGTGCCAGCAGAGAACTGGACAGCGAGCAGTACTTC
-	TRBD2	15	TRBV5-1	TRBJ2-1	CASSSGGPRYNEQFF	TGCGCCAGCAGCTCGGGAGGGCCAAGGTACAATGAGCAGTTCTTC
few	-	15	TRBV5-6	TRBJ2-7	CASRWGPENLHEQYF	TGTGCCAGCAGGTGGGGCCCGGAGAACCTCCACGAGCAGTACTTC
-	-	13	TRBV7-7	TRBJ2-1	CASATGYRNEQFF	TGTGCTAGCGCGACAGGTTACCGCAATGAGCAGTTCTTC
-	-	17	TRBV5-1	TRBJ2-3	CASSRRPGGTSGDTQYF	TGCGCCAGCAGCCGGCGGCCCGGAGGGACATCTGGAGATACGCAGTATTTT
-	TRBD1	16	TRBV5-1	TRBJ2-6	CASSSDRGSGANVLTF	TGCGCCAGCAGCTCCGACAGGGGCTCTGGGGCCAACGTCCTGACTTTC
-	-	14	TRBV15	TRBJ2-3	CATSPPGTTDTQYF	TGTGCCACCAGCCCCCCGGGGACCACAGATACGCAGTATTTT
-	TRBD1	17	TRBV30	TRBJ2-5	CALVPSGTGFYQETQYF	TGTGCCTTGGTCCCTTCCGGGACAGGATTTTACCAAGAGACCCAGTACTTC
few	-	15	TRBV2	TRBJ2-6	CASSGGRSGANVLTF	TGTGCCAGCAGTGGAGGGAGGTCTGGGGCCAACGTCCTGACTTTC
-	TRBD2	19	TRBV2	TRBJ2-5	CASIAFLGTSGMYQETQYF	TGTGCCAGCATTGCCTTCCTCGGGACTAGCGGGATGTACCAAGAGACCCAGTACTTC
-	TRBD1	16	TRBV10-3	TRBJ2-3	CAISEGRTGDADTQYF	TGTGCCATCAGTGAAGGAAGGACAGGGGATGCAGATACGCAGTATTTT
-	-	14	TRBV28	TRBJ1-4	CASSLTGFKEKLFF	TGTGCCAGCAGTTTGACAGGCTTTAAAGAAAAACTGTTTTTT
-	-	17	TRBV15	TRBJ1-5	CATSRGFTGRSNQPQHF	TGTGCCACCAGCCGCGGTTTTACAGGACGAAGCAATCAGCCCCAGCATTTT
few	-	17	TRBV19	TRBJ1-1	CASSPPATVAVFAEAFF	TGTGCCAGTAGTCCCCCCGCGACGGTCGCGGTATTCGCTGAAGCTTTCTTT